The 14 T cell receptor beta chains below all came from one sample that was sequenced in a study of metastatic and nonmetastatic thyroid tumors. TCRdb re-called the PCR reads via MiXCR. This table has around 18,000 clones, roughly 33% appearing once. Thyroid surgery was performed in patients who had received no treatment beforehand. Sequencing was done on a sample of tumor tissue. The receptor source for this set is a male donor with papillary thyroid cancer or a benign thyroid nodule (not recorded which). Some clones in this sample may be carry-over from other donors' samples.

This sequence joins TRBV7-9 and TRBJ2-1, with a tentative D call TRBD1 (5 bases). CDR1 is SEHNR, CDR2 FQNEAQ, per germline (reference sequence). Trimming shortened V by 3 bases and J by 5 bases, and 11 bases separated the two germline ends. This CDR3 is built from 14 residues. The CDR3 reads CASSFSQGDNEQFF. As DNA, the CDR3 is TGTGCCAGCAGCTTTAGTCAGGGCGACAATGAGCAGTTCTTC.

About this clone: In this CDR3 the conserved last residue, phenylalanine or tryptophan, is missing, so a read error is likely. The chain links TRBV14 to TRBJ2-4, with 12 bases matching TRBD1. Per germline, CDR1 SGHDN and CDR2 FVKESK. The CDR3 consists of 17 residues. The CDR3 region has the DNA TGTGCCAGCAGCCGACTCGGGGACAGGGGGCTTAAAAACACTCAGTACTTG. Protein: CASSRLGDRGLKNTQYL.

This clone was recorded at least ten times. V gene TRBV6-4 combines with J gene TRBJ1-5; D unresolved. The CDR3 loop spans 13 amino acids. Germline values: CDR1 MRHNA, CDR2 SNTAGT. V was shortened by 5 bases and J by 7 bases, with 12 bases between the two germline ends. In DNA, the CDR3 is TGTGCCAGCAGTTTCGGGGAGGGACAGCCCCAGCATTTT. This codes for CASSFGEGQPQHF.

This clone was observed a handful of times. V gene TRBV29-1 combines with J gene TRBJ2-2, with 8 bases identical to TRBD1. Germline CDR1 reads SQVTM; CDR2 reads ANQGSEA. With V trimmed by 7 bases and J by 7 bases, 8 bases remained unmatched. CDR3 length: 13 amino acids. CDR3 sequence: CSAQDRENGELFF. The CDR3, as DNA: TGCAGCGCCCAGGACAGGGAAAACGGGGAGCTGTTTTTT.

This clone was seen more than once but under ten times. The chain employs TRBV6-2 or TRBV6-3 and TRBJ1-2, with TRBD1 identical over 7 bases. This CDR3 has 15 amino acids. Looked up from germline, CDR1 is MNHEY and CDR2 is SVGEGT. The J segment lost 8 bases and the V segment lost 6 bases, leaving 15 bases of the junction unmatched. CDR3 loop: CASSHSGTETGGYTF. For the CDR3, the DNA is TGTGCCAGCAGCCACTCGGGGACAGAGACGGGCGGCTACACCTTC.

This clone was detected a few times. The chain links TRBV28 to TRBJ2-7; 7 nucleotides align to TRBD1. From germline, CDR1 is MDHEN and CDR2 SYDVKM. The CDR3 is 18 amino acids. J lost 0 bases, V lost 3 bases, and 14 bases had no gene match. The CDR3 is CASSFPTLDRASSYEQYF. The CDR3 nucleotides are TGTGCCAGCAGTTTTCCTACCCTCGACAGGGCAAGCTCCTACGAGCAGTACTTC.

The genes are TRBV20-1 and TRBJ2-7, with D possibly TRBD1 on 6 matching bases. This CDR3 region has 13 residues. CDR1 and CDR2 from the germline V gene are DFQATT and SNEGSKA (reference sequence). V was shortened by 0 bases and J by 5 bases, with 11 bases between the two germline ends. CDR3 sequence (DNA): TGCAGTGCTAGAGAATCAGGGGTACACGAGCAGTACTTC. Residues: CSARESGVHEQYF.

CDR3 region: CSATRTNYGYTF. CDR3 in DNA: TGCAGTGCTACCAGAACTAACTATGGCTACACCTTC. The chain links TRBV20-1 to TRBJ1-2; D is unclear. The germline CDR1 and CDR2 sequences are DFQATT and SNEGSKA (reference sequence). V was shortened by 4 bases and J by 0 bases, with 6 bases between the two germline ends. The CDR3 spans 12 residues.

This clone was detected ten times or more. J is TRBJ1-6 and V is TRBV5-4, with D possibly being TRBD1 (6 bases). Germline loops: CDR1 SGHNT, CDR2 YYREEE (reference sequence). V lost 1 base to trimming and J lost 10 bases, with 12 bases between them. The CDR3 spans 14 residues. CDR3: CASSLFPGDSPLHF. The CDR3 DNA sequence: TGTGCCAGCAGCTTGTTCCCAGGGGACTCACCCCTCCACTTT.

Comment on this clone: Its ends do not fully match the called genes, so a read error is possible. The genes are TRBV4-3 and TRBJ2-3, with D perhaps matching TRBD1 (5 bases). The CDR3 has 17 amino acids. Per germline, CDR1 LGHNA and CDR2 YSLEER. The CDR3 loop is CARSQNRVDSSTDTQYF. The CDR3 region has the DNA TGCGCCAGAAGCCAAAATAGGGTAGACAGTAGCACAGATACGCAGTATTTT.

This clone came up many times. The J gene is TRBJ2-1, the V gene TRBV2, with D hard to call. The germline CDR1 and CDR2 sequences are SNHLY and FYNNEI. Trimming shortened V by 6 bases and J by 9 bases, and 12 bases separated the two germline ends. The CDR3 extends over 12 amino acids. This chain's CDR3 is CASRYALGEQFF. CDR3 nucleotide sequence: TGTGCCAGCAGATACGCCTTGGGTGAGCAGTTCTTC.

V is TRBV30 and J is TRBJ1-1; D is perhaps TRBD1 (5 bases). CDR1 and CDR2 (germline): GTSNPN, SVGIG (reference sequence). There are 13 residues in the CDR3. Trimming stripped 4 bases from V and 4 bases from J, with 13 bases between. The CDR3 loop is CAWMSPGLTEAFF. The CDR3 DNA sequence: TGTGCCTGGATGAGTCCGGGACTCACTGAAGCTTTCTTT.

For the CDR3, the DNA is TGTGCTAGTGGCTTAGGCCCGGGACAGACCGAGCAGTACTTC. This sequence encodes CASGLGPGQTEQYF. This rearrangement joins TRBV12-5 to TRBJ2-7, with 7 bases identical to TRBD1. The J segment lost 6 bases and the V segment lost 6 bases, leaving 11 bases of the junction unmatched. The CDR3 runs 14 residues. The germline V gene has CDR1 LGHNT and CDR2 FRNRAP.

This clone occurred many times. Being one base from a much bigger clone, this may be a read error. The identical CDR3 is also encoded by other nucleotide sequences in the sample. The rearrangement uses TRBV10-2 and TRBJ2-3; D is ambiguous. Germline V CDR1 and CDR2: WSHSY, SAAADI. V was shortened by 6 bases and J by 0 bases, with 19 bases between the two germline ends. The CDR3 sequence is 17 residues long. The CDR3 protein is CASSVVTVRSSTDTQYF. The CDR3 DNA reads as TGCGCCAGCAGCGTCGTTACAGTAAGGAGTAGCACAGATACGCAGTATTTT.